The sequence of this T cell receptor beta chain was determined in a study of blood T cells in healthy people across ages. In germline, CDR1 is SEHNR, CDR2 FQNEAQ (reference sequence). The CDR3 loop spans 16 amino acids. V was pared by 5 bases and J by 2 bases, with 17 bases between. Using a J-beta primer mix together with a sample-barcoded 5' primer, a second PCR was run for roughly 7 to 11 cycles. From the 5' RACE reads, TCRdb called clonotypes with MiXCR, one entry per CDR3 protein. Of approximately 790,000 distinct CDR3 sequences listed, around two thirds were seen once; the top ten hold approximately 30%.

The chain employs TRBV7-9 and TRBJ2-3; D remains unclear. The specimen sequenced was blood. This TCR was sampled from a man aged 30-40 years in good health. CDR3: CASSPNSGPFTDTQYF. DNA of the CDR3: TGTGCCAGCAGCCCAAATTCTGGACCTTTCACAGATACGCAGTATTTT. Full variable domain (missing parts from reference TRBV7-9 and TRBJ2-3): DTGVSQNPRHKITKRGQNVTFRCDPISEHNRLYWYRQTLGQGPEFLTYFQNEAQLEKSRLLSDRFSAERPKGSFSTLEIQRTEQGDSAMYLCASSPNSGPFTDTQYFGPGTRLTVL.